This T cell receptor beta chain was documented in a study of early T cells in non-severe SARS-CoV-2 infection. Individual cDNA molecules received unique molecular identifiers. Each CDR3 protein gets one entry after TCRdb re-called the 5' RACE reads with MiXCR. Of about 52,000 distinct CDR3 sequences listed, over 7% are singletons. The source is an adult who was a healthcare worker with PCR-confirmed SARS-CoV-2 infection or an uninfected control (not recorded which). Source material: whole blood.

CDR3 residues: CSARRAGGPNEQYF. In nucleotides, the CDR3 is TGCAGTGCTAGGCGAGCGGGAGGGCCTAACGAGCAGTACTTC. The V and J genes are TRBV20-1 and TRBJ2-7; 10 bases map to TRBD2. The length of the CDR3 is 14 residues. The germline V gene has CDR1 DFQATT and CDR2 SNEGSKA (reference sequence). V lost 3 bases, J lost 5 bases, and 7 bases stayed unmatched.